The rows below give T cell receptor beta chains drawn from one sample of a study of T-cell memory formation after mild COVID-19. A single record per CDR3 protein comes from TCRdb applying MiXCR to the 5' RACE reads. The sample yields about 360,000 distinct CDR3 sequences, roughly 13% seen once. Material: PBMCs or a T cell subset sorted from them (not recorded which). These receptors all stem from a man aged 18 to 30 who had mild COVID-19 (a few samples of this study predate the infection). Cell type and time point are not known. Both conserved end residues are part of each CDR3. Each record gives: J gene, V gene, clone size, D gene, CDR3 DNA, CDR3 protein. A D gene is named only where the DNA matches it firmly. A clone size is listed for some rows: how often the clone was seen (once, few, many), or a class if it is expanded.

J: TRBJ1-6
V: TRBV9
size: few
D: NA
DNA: TGTGCCAGCAGCGTAACAGGGTATAATTCACCCCTCCACTTT
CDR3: CASSVTGYNSPLHF

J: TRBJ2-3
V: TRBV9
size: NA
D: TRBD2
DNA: TGTGCCAGCAGCGTATCGGGGGGGAGCGCTAGCACAGATACGCAGTATTTT
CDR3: CASSVSGGSASTDTQYF

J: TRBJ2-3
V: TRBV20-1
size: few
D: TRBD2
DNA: TGCAGTGCTGAATCCGGGACTAGCGGGATTCGGGATACGCAGTATTTT
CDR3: CSAESGTSGIRDTQYF

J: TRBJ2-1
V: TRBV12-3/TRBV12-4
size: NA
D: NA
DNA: TGTGCCAGCAGTCTTCCTCCCGGGGGCGATGAGCAGTTCTTC
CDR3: CASSLPPGGDEQFF

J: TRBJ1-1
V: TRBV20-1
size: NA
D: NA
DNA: TGCAGTGCTAGAGATATCGGACGGCCGGGGGGCACTGAAGCTTTCTTT
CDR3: CSARDIGRPGGTEAFF

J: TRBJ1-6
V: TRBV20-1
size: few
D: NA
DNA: TGCAGTGCTAGAGACCCGCTTCACGGGTATAATTCACCCCTCCACTTT
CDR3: CSARDPLHGYNSPLHF

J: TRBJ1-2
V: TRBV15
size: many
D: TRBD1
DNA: TGTGCCACCAGCCGACAGGGTTATGGCTACACCTTC
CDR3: CATSRQGYGYTF

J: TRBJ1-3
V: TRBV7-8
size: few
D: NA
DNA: TGTGCCAGCAGCTGGAAATGGACCGACTCTGGAAACACCATATATTTT
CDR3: CASSWKWTDSGNTIYF

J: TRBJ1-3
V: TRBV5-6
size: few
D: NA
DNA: TGTGCCAGCAGGGGACTTGGAAACACCATATATTTT
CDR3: CASRGLGNTIYF

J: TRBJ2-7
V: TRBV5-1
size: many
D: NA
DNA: TGCGCCAGCAGGGGGACTTCTCACTACGAGCAGTACTTC
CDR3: CASRGTSHYEQYF

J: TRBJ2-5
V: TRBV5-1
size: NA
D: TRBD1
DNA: TGCGCCAGCAGCGCGAACGGACAGGGTAGGGAGACCCAGTACTTC
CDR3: CASSANGQGRETQYF

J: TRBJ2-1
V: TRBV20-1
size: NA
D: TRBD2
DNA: TGCAGTGCTAGACGAACTGCGGGGGGGGAGCAGTTCTTC
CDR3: CSARRTAGGEQFF

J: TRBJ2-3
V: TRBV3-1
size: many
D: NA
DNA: TGTGCCAGCAGTCAAAACACAGATACGCAGTATTTT
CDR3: CASSQNTDTQYF

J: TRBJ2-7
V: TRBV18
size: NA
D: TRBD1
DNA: TGTGCCAGCTCAAGAAGGGACAGCAATAGCCCCTACGAGCAGTACTTC
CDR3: CASSRRDSNSPYEQYF

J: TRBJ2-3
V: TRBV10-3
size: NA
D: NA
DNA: TGTGCCATCAGTCGCGAGATGACAGATCGTACGCAGTATTTT
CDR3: CAISREMTDRTQYF

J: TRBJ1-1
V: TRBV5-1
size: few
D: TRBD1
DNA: TGCGCCAGCAGCCCCGGGACAGCCCACACTGAAGCTTTCTTT
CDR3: CASSPGTAHTEAFF

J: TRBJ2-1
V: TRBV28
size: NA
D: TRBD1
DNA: TGTGCCACTCAGGGGACAGGGGACTACAATGAGCAGTTCTTC
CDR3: CATQGTGDYNEQFF

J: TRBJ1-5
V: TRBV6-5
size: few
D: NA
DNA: TGTGCCAGCAAAGTGGCCCAGCCCCAGCATTTT
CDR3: CASKVAQPQHF

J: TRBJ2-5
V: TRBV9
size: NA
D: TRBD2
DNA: TGTGCCAGCAGCCCTCGACTAGCGGGGATACAAGAGACCCAGTACTTC
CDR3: CASSPRLAGIQETQYF

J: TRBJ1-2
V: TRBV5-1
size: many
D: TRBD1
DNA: TGCGCCAGCAGCCCGACAGGGGGACCCGACTATGGCTACACCTTC
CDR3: CASSPTGGPDYGYTF

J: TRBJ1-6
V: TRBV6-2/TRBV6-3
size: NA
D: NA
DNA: TGTGCCAGCAGTTACTCGTCGCCGGGACGGGGAGATAATTCACCCCTCCACTTT
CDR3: CASSYSSPGRGDNSPLHF

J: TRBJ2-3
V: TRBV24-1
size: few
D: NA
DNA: TGTGCCACCAGTGATCCCGCTACTACGAATACGCAGTATTTT
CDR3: CATSDPATTNTQYF

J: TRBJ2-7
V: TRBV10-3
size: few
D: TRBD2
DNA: TGTGCCATCAGTGAGTCGCGTGCGGGGGAAAGAGCCTACGAGCAGTACTTC
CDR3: CAISESRAGERAYEQYF

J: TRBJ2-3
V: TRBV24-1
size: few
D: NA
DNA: TGTGCCACCAGTCAGGGTCAAGCGCAGTATTTT
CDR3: CATSQGQAQYF

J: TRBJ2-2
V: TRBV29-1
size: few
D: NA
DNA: TGCAGCGTCCGCTCAGGGACCGGGGAGCTGTTTTTT
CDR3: CSVRSGTGELFF

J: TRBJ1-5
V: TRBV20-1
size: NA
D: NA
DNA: TGCAGTGCTCACCGCGGGGGCCGAGGAAATCAGCCACAGCATTTT
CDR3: CSAHRGGRGNQPQHF

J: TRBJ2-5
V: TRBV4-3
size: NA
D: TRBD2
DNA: TGCGCCAGCAGCCAAGATAAGCGGGGGGGAGAAGAGACCCAGTACTTC
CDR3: CASSQDKRGGEETQYF

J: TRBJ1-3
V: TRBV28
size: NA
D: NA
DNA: TGTGCCAGCACCACCCCTCTGAGGGTCCGCTCTGGAAACACCATATATTTT
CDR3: CASTTPLRVRSGNTIYF

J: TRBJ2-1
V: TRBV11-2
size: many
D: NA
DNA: TGTGCCAGCAGCCGTAGAATACCCCCCGGGGATGAGCAGTTCTTC
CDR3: CASSRRIPPGDEQFF

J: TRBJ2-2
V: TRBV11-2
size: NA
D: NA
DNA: TGTGCCAGCAGCTTACCCGGGACCTTCGCGTTCGGGGAGCTGTTTTTT
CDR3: CASSLPGTFAFGELFF

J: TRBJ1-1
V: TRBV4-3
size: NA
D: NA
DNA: TGCGCCAGCAGCCAAGAACGGCTTAGTGCTGAAGCTTTCTTT
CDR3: CASSQERLSAEAFF

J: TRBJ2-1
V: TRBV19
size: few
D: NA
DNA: TGTGCCAGTAGTATAGGATCGAGCGGTTTTACTAATGAGCAGTTCTTC
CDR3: CASSIGSSGFTNEQFF

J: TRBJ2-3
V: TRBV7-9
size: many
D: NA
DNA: TGTGCCAGCAGCTTGGGGAAAGCTTCCACAGATACGCAGTATTTT
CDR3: CASSLGKASTDTQYF

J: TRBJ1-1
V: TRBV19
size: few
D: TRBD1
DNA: TGTGCCAGTAGTATAGAAATGGGACAGGGCGACGACACTGAAGCTTTCTTT
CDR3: CASSIEMGQGDDTEAFF

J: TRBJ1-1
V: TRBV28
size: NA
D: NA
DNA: TGTGCCAGCACCCACCTGAACGGGAAGGGGAACACTGAAGCTTTCTTT
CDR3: CASTHLNGKGNTEAFF

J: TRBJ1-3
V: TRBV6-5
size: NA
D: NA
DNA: TGTGCCAGCAGCCGTCGGGGGGGAGCTGGAAACACCATATATTTT
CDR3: CASSRRGGAGNTIYF

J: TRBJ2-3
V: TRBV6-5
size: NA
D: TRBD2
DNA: TGTGCCAGCAGCCGGACTAGCGGGGGGGCTTTCGCCGATACGCAGTATTTT
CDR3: CASSRTSGGAFADTQYF

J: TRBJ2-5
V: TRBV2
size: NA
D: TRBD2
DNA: TGTGCCAGCAGGGGGACTAGCGGTGGCCAAGAGACCCAGTACTTC
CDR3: CASRGTSGGQETQYF

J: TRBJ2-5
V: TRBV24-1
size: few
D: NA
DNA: TGTGCCACCTCTGAGAGGGGGGGCGCGGAGACCCAGTACTTC
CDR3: CATSERGGAETQYF

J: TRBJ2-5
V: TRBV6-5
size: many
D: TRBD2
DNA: TGTGCCAGCAGTTACCTCGGTAGCGGGGTGGAGACCCAGTACTTC
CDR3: CASSYLGSGVETQYF

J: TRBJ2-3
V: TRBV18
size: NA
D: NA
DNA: TGTGCCAGCTCACCATGGGGCACAGATACGCAGTATTTT
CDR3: CASSPWGTDTQYF

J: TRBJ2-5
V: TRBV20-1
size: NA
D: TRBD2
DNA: TGCAGTGCTAGGGTGGCGGGGGGTGGAGAGACCCAGTACTTC
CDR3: CSARVAGGGETQYF